This T cell receptor (beta chain) came from a study of CD8 T cells in Susac syndrome. CDR1 is MNHNS and CDR2 is SASEGT in the germline V gene. V was clipped by 2 bases and J by 4 bases, with 15 bases between them. The CDR3 runs 16 residues. Random-hexamer reverse transcription was applied to about 0.45 to 1 ug RNA. A single record per CDR3 protein comes from TCRdb applying MiXCR to the immunoSEQ multiplex PCR reads. The sample includes under 550,000 distinct CDR3 sequences, roughly 85% of them seen just once. This rearrangement joins TRBV6-1 to TRBJ1-5; D ambiguous. The clonotype originates from a human donor with multiple sclerosis. Material for sequencing was CD8+ T cells from PBMCs. DNA of the CDR3: TGTGCCAGCAGTGAACTCGGGCTGTCCCCGAATCAGCCCCAGCATTTT. Translating gives CASSELGLSPNQPQHF.